The 18 T cell receptor beta chains reported below all come from one sample, sequenced in a study of vaccination and CD4 T cells after COVID-19. The treatment is: approximately 9-day PBMC culture with coronavirus spike peptide pools or control peptides (ViraFEST assay). Sequence data for DNA of cultured CD4+ T cells were generated by the Oncomine TCR Beta short-read assay. TCRdb re-called the PCR reads through MiXCR, storing one row per CDR3 protein. The sample has over 11,000 distinct CDR3 sequences, about 56% seen once. For these TCRs, the target antigens are not known. Source: CD4+ T cells from blood, cultured in vitro, taken before SARS-CoV-2 vaccination. These receptors were taken from a human donor who had recovered from COVID-19.

The chain combines TRBV24-1 with TRBJ2-7, with a tentative D call TRBD1 (5 bases). V gave up 4 bases and J gave up 2 bases, with 17 bases separating them. CDR3 length: 16 amino acids. Germline V lookup: CDR1 KGHDR, CDR2 SFDVKD. CDR3 DNA: TGTGCCACCAGTGACCCGGTAAGGGGAAGGCCCTACGAGCAGTACTTC. Its protein product is CATSDPVRGRPYEQYF.

This clonotype appeared a few times. This sequence joins TRBV20-1 and TRBJ1-5, with D uncertain. Trimming removed 3 bases at V and 0 bases at J, with 12 bases between. In germline, CDR1 is DFQATT, CDR2 SNEGSKA (reference sequence). The CDR3 has 15 amino acids. The CDR3 DNA reads TGCAGTGCTAGTTCCAGCCTATATAGCAATCAGCCCCAGCATTTT. Protein: CSASSSLYSNQPQHF.

This chain uses TRBV7-2 with TRBJ2-7; possible D gene TRBD1, 5 bases. The CDR3 is 14 residues long. Between the trimmed V and J ends, which lost 1 base and 2 bases, there was a span of 9 bases. CDR1 and CDR2 from the germline V gene are SGHTA and FQGNSA. CDR3 in amino acids: CASSLEGPPYEQYF. CDR3 nucleotides: TGTGCCAGCAGCTTAGAGGGGCCGCCCTACGAGCAGTACTTC.

The V and J genes are TRBV7-2 and TRBJ2-7; the D is unclear. The V gene lost 3 bases and the J gene lost 2 bases, with 14 bases spanning the gap. Germline CDR1 SGHTA, CDR2 FQGNSA. The CDR3 is made up of 15 amino acids. In nucleotides, the CDR3 is TGTGCCAGCAGCTTCCCAGCCTCGGGCCCCTACGAGCAGTACTTC. This translates into CASSFPASGPYEQYF.

V gene TRBV30 combines with J gene TRBJ1-3, with D tentatively TRBD1 (6 bases). The CDR3 covers 15 residues. The germline V gene has CDR1 GTSNPN and CDR2 SVGIG (reference sequence). V was pared by 4 bases and J by 7 bases, with 20 bases between. The CDR3 here is CAWTVIQGPGNTIYF. CDR3 nucleotide sequence: TGTGCCTGGACCGTAATACAGGGCCCCGGGAACACCATATATTTT.

This clonotype was seen a few times. The V call is TRBV4-1, the J call TRBJ1-5; D gene uncertain. With 1 base removed from V and 1 base from J, the gap between germline ends came to 2 bases. The germline gives CDR1 MGHRA, CDR2 YSYEKL. The CDR3 totals 13 residues. The CDR3 nucleotides are TGCGCCAGCAGCCAAGTAAGCAATCAGCCCCAGCATTTT. Its translation: CASSQVSNQPQHF.

This sequence joins TRBV18 and TRBJ2-7, with TRBD2 identical over 7 bases. Germline CDR1 KGHSH, CDR2 LQKENI. The CDR3 is 12 amino acids. Germline trimming cut 6 bases from V and 3 bases from J; bases unmatched to any gene: 2. For the CDR3, the DNA is TGTGCCAGCTCCGGGACTAACTACGAGCAGTACTTC. Protein sequence: CASSGTNYEQYF.

The chain combines TRBV6-1 with TRBJ2-3, with a tentative D call TRBD1 (6 bases). CDR3 length equals 17 residues. Germline V lookup: CDR1 MNHNS, CDR2 SASEGT. Trimming left V 8 bases short and J 4 bases short, with 25 bases between. The CDR3 sequence: CASSGGQGLSSPDTQYF. The CDR3 DNA follows: TGTGCCAGCTCAGGCGGGCAGGGGCTTTCGTCTCCAGATACGCAGTATTTT.

This clonotype was seen only a few times. The chain carries TRBV19 and TRBJ1-1; D remains ambiguous. Trimming removed 6 bases from V and 3 bases from J, with 8 bases in between. The CDR3 sequence is 12 residues long. Germline V gene data show CDR1 as LNHDA and CDR2 as SQIVND (reference sequence). The CDR3 loop is CASSLGYTEAFF. CDR3 DNA sequence: TGTGCCAGTAGCCTCGGATACACTGAAGCTTTCTTT. Supplemented by reference TRBV19 and TRBJ1-1, the full variable domain reads DGGITQSPKYLFRKEGQNVTLSCEQNLNHDAMYWYRQDPGQGLRLIYYSQIVNDFQKGDIAEGYSVSREKKESFPLTVTSAQKNPTAFYLCASSLGYTEAFFGQGTRLTVV.

V is TRBV9 and J is TRBJ1-6; D is possibly TRBD1 (5 bases). Germline V lookup: CDR1 SGDLS, CDR2 YYNGEE. V was clipped by 0 bases and J by 7 bases, with 11 bases between them. The CDR3 sequence is 15 residues long. The CDR3 bases are TGTGCCAGCAGCGTAGGCGGGAGGACAAATTCACCCCTCCACTTT. This translates into CASSVGGRTNSPLHF.

This rearrangement joins TRBV27 to TRBJ2-6, with unresolved D. The CDR3 covers 15 residues. Per the germline V gene, CDR1 is MNHEY and CDR2 is SMNVEV (reference sequence). V shed 5 bases and J shed 0 bases, with 8 bases lying between them. This chain's CDR3 is CASSPTTSGANVLTF. The CDR3 region has the DNA TGTGCCAGCAGTCCAACAACCTCTGGGGCCAACGTCCTGACTTTC.

The chain carries TRBV28 and TRBJ1-1; the match to TRBD1 covers 7 bases. CDR3 length equals 16 residues. Trimming cost V 5 bases and J 2 bases; bases outside gene matches: 11. The germline V gene has CDR1 MDHEN and CDR2 SYDVKM. CDR3 in amino acids: CASSQWGGTDNTEAFF. The CDR3 DNA is TGTGCCAGCAGTCAATGGGGCGGGACAGATAACACTGAAGCTTTCTTT.

The chain combines TRBV7-2 with TRBJ1-2, with 7 bases identical to TRBD1. V was pared by 5 bases and J by 5 bases, with 5 bases of the junction left unmatched. This CDR3 spans 13 amino acids. CDR1 is SGHTA and CDR2 is FQGNSA in the germline V gene. CDR3 region: CASSETGSYGYTF. Written as DNA, the CDR3 is TGTGCCAGCAGCGAGACAGGGTCTTATGGCTACACCTTC.

The chain couples TRBV15 to TRBJ2-2; D is unresolved. CDR3 length: 14 residues. V gave up 0 bases and J gave up 8 bases, with 10 bases separating them. CDR1 and CDR2 (germline): LNHNV, YYDKDF (reference sequence). This CDR3 reads CATSRDRVAGELFF. The DNA for the CDR3 is TGTGCCACCAGCAGAGATAGGGTGGCGGGGGAGCTGTTTTTT.

The V and J genes are TRBV20-1 and TRBJ2-5; D is possibly TRBD2 (6 bases). The CDR3 runs 14 residues. V dropped 6 bases and J dropped 4 bases, with 18 bases sitting between them. Germline values: CDR1 DFQATT, CDR2 SNEGSKA (reference sequence). For the CDR3, the DNA is TGCAGTGCCTTGACTAACCGGGGGATAGAGACCCAGTACTTC. Its translation: CSALTNRGIETQYF.

This clonotype occurred a few times. The chain joins TRBV7-6 to TRBJ1-1, with 7 positions matching TRBD1. V lost 5 bases to trimming and J lost 1 base; unmatched junction nucleotides: 4. The CDR3 runs 14 residues. Germline V gives CDR1 SGHVS, CDR2 FNYEAQ. As DNA, the CDR3 is TGTGCCAGCAGCAGAGGGACAGCGAACACTGAAGCTTTCTTT. Translating gives CASSRGTANTEAFF.

This clonotype has just one count. This sequence joins TRBV5-1 and TRBJ2-7; D remains ambiguous. The germline V and J ends were trimmed by 4 bases and 4 bases, with 6 bases remaining between them. The germline V gene encodes CDR1 SGHRS and CDR2 YFSETQ. CDR3 length equals 11 residues. The CDR3 DNA sequence: TGCGCCAGCAGCGACGAGTACGAGCAGTACTTC. Translating it yields CASSDEYEQYF.

This sequence joins TRBV2 and TRBJ1-5; D not certain. Per germline, CDR1 SNHLY and CDR2 FYNNEI. The CDR3 spans 13 residues. The ends were cut back, 6 bases at V and 5 bases at J, with 11 bases in the middle. The CDR3 DNA reads as TGTGCCAGCAGCTTGGGCGAGTATCAGCCCCAGCATTTT. It specifies CASSLGEYQPQHF.